Given below is one T cell receptor beta chain in context. The sample belongs to a study of technical replicates of blood from a handful of donors. TCRdb keeps only in-frame clones here, not all; method: immunoSEQ multiplex PCR. This table has roughly 93,000 clones, about 95% appearing once. This CDR3 has 14 residues. Germline V gene sequence: CDR1 SEHNR, CDR2 FQNEAQ (reference sequence). V lost 7 bases, J lost 7 bases, and 20 bases lay in between. Source material: T cells isolated from PBMCs. This sequence was found in a human donor in good health. The genes are TRBV7-9 and TRBJ2-7; perhaps TRBD1 as D (5 bases). The DNA of the CDR3 is TGTGCCAGCAACGAACCGGGCAGGGCAGATGAGCAGTACTTC. This translates into CASNEPGRADEQYF.